The subject of this entry is one T cell receptor (beta chain). This specimen belongs to a study of PD-1 blockade in classical Hodgkin lymphoma. Measured with immunoSEQ multiplex PCR; TCRdb has only the in-frame clones, and not every one. This table has about 39,000 clones, around 80% appearing once. V was pared by 1 base and J by 8 bases, with 2 bases of the junction left unmatched. CDR1 is LGHNA and CDR2 is YNFKEQ in the germline V gene. The CDR3 is 14 amino acids. Specified time point: cycle 4 day 1 (C4D1), after 6 weeks of nivolumab. Every patient experienced relapse after autologous stem cell transplantation, and brentuximab vedotin exposure varied.

The chain is built from TRBV4-2 and TRBJ2-4; TRBD1 aligns across 10 bases. The sample in question was peripheral blood mononuclear cells (PBMCs), obtained before the fourth cycle of nivolumab. The receptor comes from a human donor with classical Hodgkin lymphoma. The CDR3 spells CASSQGDRGDIQYF. CDR3 nucleotide sequence: TGTGCCAGCAGCCAAGGGGACAGGGGTGACATTCAGTACTTC.